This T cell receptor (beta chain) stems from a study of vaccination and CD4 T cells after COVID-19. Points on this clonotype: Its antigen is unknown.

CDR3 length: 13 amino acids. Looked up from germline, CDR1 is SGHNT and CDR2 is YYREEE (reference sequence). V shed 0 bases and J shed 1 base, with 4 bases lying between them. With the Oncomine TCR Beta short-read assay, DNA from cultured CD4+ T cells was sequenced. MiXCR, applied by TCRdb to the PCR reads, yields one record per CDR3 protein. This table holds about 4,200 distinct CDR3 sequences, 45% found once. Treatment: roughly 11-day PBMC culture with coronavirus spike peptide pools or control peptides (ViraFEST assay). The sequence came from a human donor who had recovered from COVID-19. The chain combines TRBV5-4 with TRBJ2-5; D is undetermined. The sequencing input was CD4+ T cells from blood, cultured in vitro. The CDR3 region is CASSLVSQETQYF. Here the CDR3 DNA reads TGTGCCAGCAGCTTGGTTTCCCAAGAGACCCAGTACTTC. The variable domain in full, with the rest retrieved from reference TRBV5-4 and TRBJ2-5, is ETGVTQSPTHLIKTRGQQVTLRCSSQSGHNTVSWYQQALGQGPQFIFQYYREEENGRGNFPPRFSGLQFPNYSSELNVNALELDDSALYLCASSLVSQETQYFGPGTRLLVL.